Detailed here is one T cell receptor beta chain. Which antigen it targets is not known. It has no much larger one-base neighbor in the sample; base qualities were not kept. Including cysteine and phenylalanine, the CDR3 has 15 amino acids. Kept here is only the CDR3 DNA, which spans 45 bases and is read in frame from base 1. The germline V and J ends show losses of 5 bases and 7 bases respectively, and no gene match explains 13 bases of the junction. Based on the germline V gene, the CDR1 and CDR2 sequences are SGHVS and FQNEAQ. The method was 5' RACE. Sequencing used an Illumina HiSeq 2500. A second PCR of roughly 6 to 12 cycles was performed with a sample-barcoded 5' primer and a J-beta primer mix. A unique molecular identifier was introduced onto each TCR beta cDNA molecule by a template-switch 5' adaptor carrying 12 random nucleotides. Each sample yielded at least 3 million CDR3-containing paired-end reads. The Mint cDNA synthesis kit, primed by a TRBC-specific oligonucleotide, was used to synthesize first-strand cDNA from all RNA. Following uracil-DNA glycosylase treatment, all cDNA underwent a first 18-cycle PCR with the universal primers M1SS and BC2_uni_R. Under the source paper's analysis protocol: Each sample was normalized by randomly selecting 1 million high-quality reads, each carrying a distinct molecular identifier. Reads with shared molecular identifiers were discarded instead of being binned into consensus sequences. CDR3 identification, clonotype clustering and error correction used MiTCR with a Q25 quality threshold and the strictest error-elimination algorithm. A nonparametric unseen species model using Euler transformation provided a lower-bound estimate of total TCR beta diversity. The public sequencing data were trimmed at Q25 with fastp and processed into clonotypes with MiXCR by TCRdb, which kept only in-frame beta chains. Each entry is one CDR3 protein sequence, shown with its most common DNA and genes. TCRdb, not the authors, supplied the V and J calls. Recorded for this sample are 2 million or so distinct CDR3 sequences; around half of them occurred a single time. Of the sample, over 2% falls within the top ten clones.

These data originate in a study of blood T cells in healthy people across ages (dated by TCRdb to between 2014 and 2017). The study in broad terms: Template switching captured roughly one uniquely barcoded TCR beta cDNA molecule per two T cells in model experiments. Age-related changes in TCR beta repertoire diversity were measured in the study by deep sequencing normalized with unique cDNA molecular identifiers. The donors were divided into four age groups: young (average around 17 years), middle-aged (almost 40), aged (approximately 62) and long-lived (82). Donors of different ages were randomly distributed across sequencing lanes to avoid experimental bias. For two donors (one aged 18 to 30 and one aged 80 or older), the study analyzed two additional independent replicas of 1 million unique cDNA reads from the same blood draw. Beyond this particular receptor, the publication reports: Since profiling was done on bulk unsorted PBMCs, naive and antigen-experienced compartments could not be conclusively compared. Observed TCR beta diversity per million T cells fell roughly linearly with age, and a significant reduction was already apparent by age roughly 40. Estimates of total diversity from one million sequenced T cells were regarded as lower bounds and underestimates. The long-lived group showed more naive CD4+ T cells, fewer expanded clones and increased TCR diversity than the aged group, suggesting age selection. A strong correlation was found between observed TCR beta diversity and the percentage of naive T cells measured by flow cytometry. Donor CMV infection status was unknown, potentially confounding age-related changes in expanded clonotypes.

The donors were about 40 Caucasian individuals from Russia, aged about 6 to 95 years, who were systemically healthy. Roughly 9 milliliters of peripheral blood were drawn from each donor into EDTA-treated Vacutainer tubes. PBMCs were isolated by Ficoll-Paque density-gradient centrifugation, with at least 6 million obtained per sample. Total RNA, at least 6 micrograms per sample, was extracted from PBMCs with Trizol reagent. Naive CD45RAhigh/CD27high T cell percentages were measured by flow cytometry on a PBMC aliquot from every donor. The V and J segments used are TRBV7-8 and TRBJ1-2; 7 of the junction bases match TRBD1. The sequenced sample consisted of blood. The receptor was isolated from a woman aged 40 to 49 in good health. The bases read TGTGCCAGCAGCCCCTCAGGGGGGACTCTCTGTGGCTACACCTTC. The resulting protein is CASSPSGGTLCGYTF.